This T cell receptor (beta chain) stems from a study of control samples from healthy donors and cancer patients. Assay used: immunoSEQ multiplex PCR; TCRdb lists only in-frame clones, some missing. The repertoire has fewer than 95,000 clones, roughly nine tenths of them found once; the top ten carry 15% to 18%. In its sample, this clone was seen a few times. The germline V and J ends were trimmed by 6 bases and 0 bases, with 9 bases remaining between them. The CDR3 length is 14 residues. Germline values: CDR1 MDHEN, CDR2 SYDVKM. This chain connects TRBV28 to TRBJ1-3; D not certain. Sequencing input: blood. The sequence was obtained from a man under 40 in good health. As DNA, the CDR3 is TGTGCCAGCAGACTCCAGACCTCTGGAAACACCATATATTTT. Translating gives CASRLQTSGNTIYF.